The entry below gives a single T cell receptor (beta chain) sequence along with its context. In germline, CDR1 is KGHSH, CDR2 LQKENI. The junction had 10 bases not matched to a gene; V was cut back by 6 bases and J by 4 bases. The CDR3 is 15 residues long. This record comes from a study of blood T cell repertoires in COVID-19. Study details: The United States, Italy and Spain provided the acute and convalescent COVID-19 samples. The cDNA or gDNA used as material had been derived from T cells, B-cell-depleted T cells, or PBMCs.

Study processing details: How many nucleated cells were present was estimated from reference gene primer amplification. This table comes from immunoSEQ multiplex PCR, and its TCRdb copy is limited to in-frame clones, with some not included. V and J calls plus clone size are reproduced from that table; the DNA served to infer D and trimming. The sample lists 130,000 or so clones, 88% occurring once. Source material: peripheral blood. The chain couples TRBV18 to TRBJ1-1, with TRBD1 identical over 8 bases. The receptor was derived from a woman aged 55-70 years with acute or convalescent COVID-19. The CDR3 loop is CASSAGGSTGTEAFF. The CDR3 DNA is TGTGCCAGCTCCGCAGGGGGCTCTACGGGCACTGAAGCTTTCTTT.